This passage covers 17 T cell receptor beta chains from one sample sequenced in a study of CD8 T cells in Susac syndrome. Reverse transcription of 0.5 to 1 ug RNA used random hexamers. TCRdb itself ran the immunoSEQ multiplex PCR reads through MiXCR, one entry per CDR3 protein. The data contain roughly 150,000 distinct CDR3 sequences, about 94% of them singletons. Source material: CD8+ T cells from PBMCs. The receptors were gathered from a human donor with multiple sclerosis.

The genes are TRBV27 and TRBJ1-2; D is undetermined. Germline V gene sequence: CDR1 MNHEY, CDR2 SMNVEV (reference sequence). Between the trimmed V and J ends, which lost 2 bases and 2 bases, there was a span of 9 bases. The CDR3 length is 14 residues. The CDR3 loop is CASSLSGPNYGYTF. In DNA, the CDR3 is TGTGCCAGCAGTTTAAGTGGACCCAACTATGGCTACACCTTC.

This rearrangement joins TRBV9 to TRBJ2-1; 10 bases map to TRBD1. This CDR3 comprises 18 residues. The germline V gene encodes CDR1 SGDLS and CDR2 YYNGEE. With 5 bases clipped from V and 0 bases from J, the junction kept 11 bases outside the gene matches. This chain's CDR3 is CASSDPRDRGYSYNEQFF. CDR3 sequence (DNA): TGTGCCAGCAGTGACCCCAGGGACAGGGGATACTCCTACAATGAGCAGTTCTTC.

J is TRBJ1-5 and V is TRBV4-1; D unresolved. V lost 1 base and J lost 0, with 10 bases in between. CDR1 and CDR2 from the germline V gene are MGHRA and YSYEKL. This CDR3 comprises 16 residues. CDR3 sequence: CASSQASGFSNQPQHF. As DNA, the CDR3 is TGCGCCAGCAGCCAAGCGTCGGGGTTTAGCAATCAGCCCCAGCATTTT.

The chain combines TRBV7-9 with TRBJ1-1; D is ambiguous. Germline CDR1 reads SEHNR; CDR2 reads FQNEAQ (reference sequence). Trimming stripped 1 base from V and 1 base from J, with 7 bases between. The CDR3 is made up of 14 amino acids. The CDR3 sequence: CASSLGGWNTEAFF. The CDR3 bases are TGTGCCAGCAGCTTAGGGGGTTGGAACACTGAAGCTTTCTTT.

The CDR3 DNA follows: TGTGCCAGCAGCCCGGACAGGGTCGACGAGCAGTACTTC. It yields the protein CASSPDRVDEQYF. V and J are TRBV7-9 and TRBJ2-7, with 8 bases identical to TRBD1. The CDR3 covers 13 residues. The ends lost 5 bases at V and 5 bases at J; junction bases unmatched: 5. Germline CDR1 reads SEHNR; CDR2 reads FQNEAQ (reference sequence).

The chain is built from TRBV9 and TRBJ1-2; D not resolved. This CDR3 comprises 14 residues. Trimming left V 0 bases short and J 3 bases short, with 9 bases between. The germline gives CDR1 SGDLS, CDR2 YYNGEE. The CDR3 region has the DNA TGTGCCAGCAGCGTAGGGCGAGCGGACTATGGCTACACCTTC. It codes for CASSVGRADYGYTF.

The CDR3 is CASNWGSMNTEAFF. CDR3 coding DNA: TGTGCCAGCAATTGGGGGTCCATGAACACTGAAGCTTTCTTT. The chain joins TRBV28 to TRBJ1-1; D may be TRBD1 (5 bases). The V gene's germline CDR1 is MDHEN and CDR2 SYDVKM. With 7 bases removed from V and 0 bases from J, the gap between germline ends came to 12 bases. This CDR3 contains 14 residues.

The chain employs TRBV4-2 and TRBJ2-2; a possible D gene is TRBD2 (6 bases). Looked up from germline, CDR1 is LGHNA and CDR2 is YNFKEQ. This CDR3 spans 14 amino acids. V was pared by 4 bases and J by 2 bases, with 8 bases between. CDR3 loop: CASSRRGNTGELFF. The CDR3, as DNA: TGTGCCAGCAGCCGGAGGGGAAACACCGGGGAGCTGTTTTTT.

The gene calls are TRBV27 and TRBJ1-2; 9 bases align to TRBD1. J gave up 2 bases and V 3 bases, and 7 bases lay outside the gene matches. Germline V gives CDR1 MNHEY, CDR2 SMNVEV (reference sequence). The CDR3 has 16 residues. As DNA, the CDR3 is TGTGCCAGCAGTTTTGGGGCCGGACAGGGGAACTATGGCTACACCTTC. Translated: CASSFGAGQGNYGYTF.

The rearrangement uses TRBV5-1 and TRBJ1-1; the match to TRBD1 covers 7 bases. This CDR3 is built from 16 residues. Trimming removed 5 bases from V and 1 base from J; junction bases left unmatched: 11. Germline V gives CDR1 SGHRS, CDR2 YFSETQ. CDR3 in DNA: TGCGCCAGCAGTAAAACAGGGGTCCACACGAACACTGAAGCTTTCTTT. Its translation: CASSKTGVHTNTEAFF.

This rearrangement joins TRBV4-1 to TRBJ1-2, with 7 bases aligning to TRBD1. Germline lookup yields CDR1 MGHRA and CDR2 YSYEKL. With 5 bases clipped from V and 4 bases from J, the junction kept 16 bases outside the gene matches. CDR3 length equals 17 residues. The CDR3 sequence is CASSLRQGQDRIYGYTF. CDR3 sequence (DNA): TGCGCCAGCAGCTTAAGACAGGGCCAAGACCGCATCTATGGCTACACCTTC.

In nucleotides, the CDR3 is TGCAGTGCTAGACCGGGGGTATTAAATAATTCACCCCTCCACTTT. It encodes CSARPGVLNNSPLHF. The rearrangement links TRBV20-1 to TRBJ1-6; possibly TRBD1 for D (5 bases). The germline V gene has CDR1 DFQATT and CDR2 SNEGSKA (reference sequence). V was clipped by 2 bases and J by 5 bases, with 13 bases between them. There are 15 residues in the CDR3.

The genes are TRBV2 and TRBJ2-2; D is undetermined. The CDR3 contains 13 residues. V gave up 10 bases and J gave up 0 bases, with 9 bases separating them. The germline V gene has CDR1 SNHLY and CDR2 FYNNEI. The CDR3 DNA follows: TGTGCCACCCAGGTCGCGAACACCGGGGAGCTGTTTTTT. It encodes CATQVANTGELFF.

The chain joins TRBV11-2 to TRBJ2-7; possible D gene TRBD1, 5 bases. This CDR3 is 18 amino acids long. CDR1 and CDR2 (germline): SGHAT, FQNNGV. V dropped 0 bases and J dropped 3 bases, with 21 bases sitting between them. The CDR3 loop is CASSLDLSLGALSYEQYF. The CDR3 region has the DNA TGTGCCAGCAGCTTAGATCTTTCTTTAGGGGCGCTAAGCTACGAGCAGTACTTC.

This chain connects TRBV20-1 to TRBJ2-1; TRBD2 agrees at 14 bases. Germline V gives CDR1 DFQATT, CDR2 SNEGSKA (reference sequence). The CDR3 is 16 amino acids. The V and J ends lost 6 bases and 8 bases, in that order; junction bases with no gene match: 12. The DNA for the CDR3 is TGCAGTGCCACACCCGTGACTAGCGGGGGGGCCTATGAGCAGTTCTTC. Translated, it gives CSATPVTSGGAYEQFF.

The chain is built from TRBV11-2 and TRBJ2-7; tentatively, D is TRBD1 (6 bases). The V end lost 5 bases, the J end lost 3 bases, and 14 bases lay between the germline ends. The length of the CDR3 is 14 residues. Germline-derived CDR1 and CDR2 are SGHAT and FQNNGV. CDR3 coding DNA: TGTGCCAGCAGCCCTAGGGACAACCTCTACGAGCAGTACTTC. Its protein product is CASSPRDNLYEQYF.

The rearrangement links TRBV2 to TRBJ1-4; D gene ambiguous. CDR3 size: 15 residues. The V and J ends lost 5 bases and 8 bases respectively, with 18 bases between them. Per germline, CDR1 SNHLY and CDR2 FYNNEI. CDR3 nucleotide sequence: TGTGCCAGCAGTCCCCTCCGGGAGAGAGACGAAAAACTGTTTTTT. It translates to CASSPLRERDEKLFF. Full variable domain (rest looked up from reference TRBV2 and TRBJ1-4): EPEVTQTPSHQVTQMGQEVILRCVPISNHLYFYWYRQILGQKVEFLVSFYNNEISEKSEIFDDQFSVERPDGSNFTLKIRSTKLEDSAMYFCASSPLRERDEKLFFGSGTQLSVL.